The 12 T cell receptor beta chains below were found in one sample sequenced in a study of T cells in Graves' hyperthyroidism and ophthalmopathy. RNA transcripts served as the template for amplifying TCR beta CDR3 regions. First-round RT-PCR with HTBI primers amplified the TCR CDR3 region. TCRdb reanalysed the multiplex PCR reads using MiXCR and keeps one entry per CDR3 protein. Among roughly 510,000 distinct CDR3 sequences, about 46% were seen once, and the ten largest hold about two fifths. The specimen sequenced was peripheral blood or thyroid tissue (not recorded which). The receptors derive from an adult woman with Graves' disease, either hyperthyroidism or ophthalmopathy (not recorded which).

This chain uses TRBV5-4 with TRBJ2-2, with TRBD2 matching over 11 bases. The CDR3 spans 17 residues. Trimming at V came to 0 bases and at J to 7 bases, leaving 8 bases not matched to a gene. Germline values: CDR1 SGHNT, CDR2 YYREEE (reference sequence). The DNA of the CDR3 is TGTGCCAGCAGCTTGGTGGCTAGCGGGAGGTACGGCGGGGAGCTGTTTTTT. This encodes CASSLVASGRYGGELFF.

This chain connects TRBV2 to TRBJ2-7, with D perhaps TRBD1 (5 bases). Trimming shortened V by 7 bases and J by 1 base, and 20 bases separated the two germline ends. Germline assignment: CDR1 SNHLY and CDR2 FYNNEI. The CDR3 sequence is 16 residues long. The CDR3 sequence is CASTRTRGISSYEQYF. In DNA, the CDR3 is TGTGCCAGCACCCGAACAAGGGGAATAAGTTCCTACGAGCAGTACTTC.

This clonotype was seen ten or more times. The genes are TRBV2 and TRBJ1-4; maybe TRBD1 (6 bases). CDR3 length equals 15 residues. V lost 7 bases to trimming and J lost 7 bases, with 19 bases between them. Germline loops: CDR1 SNHLY, CDR2 FYNNEI. CDR3 DNA: TGTGCCAGCACCCGCCAGGGGAACCAAGTTGAAAAACTGTTTTTT. Encoded protein: CASTRQGNQVEKLFF.

A single count supports this clonotype. V usage is TRBV15 and J usage is TRBJ2-5, with D possibly TRBD2 on 6 matching bases. Germline V gives CDR1 LNHNV, CDR2 YYDKDF (reference sequence). With 0 bases removed from V and 3 bases from J, the gap between germline ends came to 17 bases. The CDR3 extends over 17 amino acids. In DNA, the CDR3 is TGTGCCACCAGCAGAGATATGACTAGTCGGAGGGAAGAGACCCAGTACTTC. This gives the protein CATSRDMTSRREETQYF.

This rearrangement joins TRBV20-1 to TRBJ2-5; the D gene is possibly TRBD1 (5 bases). The germline CDR1 and CDR2 sequences are DFQATT and SNEGSKA (reference sequence). CDR3 length equals 12 residues. V lost 2 bases and J lost 2, with 6 bases in between. CDR3 nucleotides: TGCAGTGCTAGACGGACACAAGAGACCCAGTACTTC. Protein sequence: CSARRTQETQYF.

With respect to this clonotype: A much larger clone sits a single nucleotide away, making a read error possible. This rearrangement joins TRBV7-4 to TRBJ1-4; D unresolved. Trimming removed 6 bases from V and 4 bases from J, with 12 bases in between. This CDR3 region has 14 residues. CDR1 and CDR2 from the germline V gene are SGHVT and SQSDAQ. CDR3 protein: CASSPGVVNEKLFF. CDR3 bases: TGTGCCAGCAGTCCCGGGGTGGTTAATGAAAAACTGTTTTTT.

The sample holds many counts of this clonotype. This chain joins TRBV2 and TRBJ2-2, with D maybe TRBD2 (6 bases). V gave up 2 bases and J gave up 1 base, with 11 bases separating them. Germline CDR1 and CDR2: SNHLY and FYNNEI. The CDR3 extends over 16 amino acids. The CDR3: CASSEYRGWNTGELFF. The DNA of the CDR3 is TGTGCCAGCAGTGAATATCGGGGGTGGAACACCGGGGAGCTGTTTTTT.

The chain has TRBV7-2 and TRBJ2-2; D is perhaps TRBD1 (8 bases). V was cut by 8 bases and J by 4 bases, with 14 bases left in between. Germline V gives CDR1 SGHTA, CDR2 FQGNSA. CDR3 length equals 14 residues. In DNA form, the CDR3 reads TGTGCCAGCTTGGACAGGGAGGGCACCGGGGAGCTGTTTTTT. Translating gives CASLDREGTGELFF.

The chain uses TRBV7-6 and TRBJ1-1, with a tentative D call TRBD1 (5 bases). The V gene lost 6 bases and the J gene lost 2 bases, with 10 bases spanning the gap. There are 13 residues in the CDR3. Germline CDR1 is SGHVS and CDR2 is FNYEAQ. CDR3 protein: CASSFDSNTEAFF. The DNA for the CDR3 is TGTGCCAGCAGTTTTGACAGCAACACTGAAGCTTTCTTT.

The table lists this clonotype with a few counts. V is TRBV12-3 or TRBV12-4 and J is TRBJ2-7, with TRBD2 identical over 7 bases. V was pared by 3 bases and J by 7 bases, with 6 bases of the junction left unmatched. The CDR3 consists of 13 residues. Written as DNA, the CDR3 is TGTGCCAGCAGTTTGGGGCTAGCGGATGAGCAGTACTTC. It encodes CASSLGLADEQYF.

Regarding this clonotype: A read error may account for a junction end that differs from germline. The V and J genes are TRBV19 and TRBJ2-3; D is unclear. Per the germline V gene, CDR1 is LNHDA and CDR2 is SQIVND (reference sequence). CDR3 length equals 13 residues. The CDR3, as DNA: TGTACCAGTAGTATAGTCGTCACAGATACGCAGTATTTT. It translates to CTSSIVVTDTQYF. The full variable domain, with the rest looked up from reference TRBV19 and TRBJ2-3, is DGGITQSPKYLFRKEGQNVTLSCEQNLNHDAMYWYRQDPGQGLRLIYYSQIVNDFQKGDIAEGYSVSREKKESFPLTVTSAQKNPTAFYLCTSSIVVTDTQYFGPGTRLTVL.

The table lists this clonotype with many counts. The V and J genes are TRBV10-3 and TRBJ2-7, with TRBD2 matching 12 bases. Germline V gene sequence: CDR1 ENHRY, CDR2 SYGVKD. V lost 2 bases and J lost 1; bases outside the gene matches: 3. This CDR3 region has 16 residues. Here the CDR3 reads CAISEGLAGRSYEQYF. The CDR3 region has the DNA TGTGCCATCAGTGAGGGACTAGCGGGGAGATCCTACGAGCAGTACTTC.